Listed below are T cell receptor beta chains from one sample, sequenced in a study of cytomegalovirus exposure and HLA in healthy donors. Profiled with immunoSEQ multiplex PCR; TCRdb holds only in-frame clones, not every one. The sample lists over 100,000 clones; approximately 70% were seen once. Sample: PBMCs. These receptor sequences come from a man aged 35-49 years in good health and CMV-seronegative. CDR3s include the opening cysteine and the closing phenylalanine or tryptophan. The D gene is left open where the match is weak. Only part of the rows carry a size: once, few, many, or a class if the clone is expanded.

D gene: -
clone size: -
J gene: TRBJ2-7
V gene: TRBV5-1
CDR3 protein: CASSLGSVYEQYF
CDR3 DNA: TGCGCCAGCAGTTTGGGGAGTGTCTACGAGCAGTACTTC

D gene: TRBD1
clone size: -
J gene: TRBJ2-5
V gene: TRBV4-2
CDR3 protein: CASSRQGDGETQYF
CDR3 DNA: TGTGCCAGCAGCCGACAGGGTGACGGGGAGACCCAGTACTTC

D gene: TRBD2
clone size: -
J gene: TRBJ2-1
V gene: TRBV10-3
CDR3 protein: CAIRLAGDEQFF
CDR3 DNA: TGTGCCATAAGACTAGCGGGGGATGAGCAGTTCTTC

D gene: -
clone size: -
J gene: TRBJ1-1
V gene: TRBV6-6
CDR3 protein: CASSYRGNTEAFF
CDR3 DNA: TGTGCCAGCAGTTACCGGGGTAACACTGAAGCTTTCTTT

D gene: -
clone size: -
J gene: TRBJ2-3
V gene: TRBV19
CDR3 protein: CASSVRAPDTQYF
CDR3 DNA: TGTGCCAGTTCGGTCAGGGCCCCAGATACGCAGTATTTT

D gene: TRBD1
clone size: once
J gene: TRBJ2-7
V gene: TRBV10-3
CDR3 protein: CAIRTGGNSEQYF
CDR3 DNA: TGTGCCATCAGGACAGGGGGAAACAGCGAGCAGTACTTC

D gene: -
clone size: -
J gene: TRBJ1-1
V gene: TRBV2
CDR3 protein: CASSPFGQGMNTEAFF
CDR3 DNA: TGTGCCAGCAGTCCCTTTGGTCAGGGGATGAACACTGAAGCTTTCTTT

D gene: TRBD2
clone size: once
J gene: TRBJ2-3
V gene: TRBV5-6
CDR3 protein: CASSLGEGSTDTQYF
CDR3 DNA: TGTGCCAGCAGCTTGGGGGAGGGTAGCACAGATACGCAGTATTTT

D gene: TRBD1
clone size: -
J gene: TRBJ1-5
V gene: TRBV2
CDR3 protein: CASSVGDRGGGNQPQHF
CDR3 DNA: TGTGCCAGCAGTGTAGGGGACAGGGGTGGGGGCAATCAGCCCCAGCATTTT

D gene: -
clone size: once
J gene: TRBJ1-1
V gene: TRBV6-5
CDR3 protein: CASSQRGVYTEAFF
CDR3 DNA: TGTGCCAGCAGTCAAAGGGGCGTTTACACTGAAGCTTTCTTT

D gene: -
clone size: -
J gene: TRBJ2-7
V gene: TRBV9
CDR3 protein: CASSVGQALSYEQYF
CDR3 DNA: TGTGCCAGCAGCGTAGGACAGGCGCTCTCCTACGAGCAGTACTTC

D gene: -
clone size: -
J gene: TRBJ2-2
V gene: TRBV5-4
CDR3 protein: CASWRMSNTGELFF
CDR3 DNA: TGTGCCAGTTGGCGGATGTCGAACACCGGGGAGCTGTTTTTT

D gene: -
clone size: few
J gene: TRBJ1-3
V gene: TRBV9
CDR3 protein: CASSVVGAGGGSSGNTIYF
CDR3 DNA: TGTGCCAGCAGCGTAGTTGGGGCCGGCGGGGGGAGCTCTGGAAACACCATATATTTT

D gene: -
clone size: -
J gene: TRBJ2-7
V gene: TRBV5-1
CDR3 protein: CASSLVETYEQYF
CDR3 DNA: TGCGCCAGCAGCTTGGTGGAGACGTATGAGCAGTACTTC

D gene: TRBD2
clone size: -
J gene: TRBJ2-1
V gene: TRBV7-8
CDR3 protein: CASSGSSGGSYNEQFF
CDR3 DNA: TGTGCCAGCAGCGGCAGTAGCGGGGGCTCCTACAATGAGCAGTTCTTC

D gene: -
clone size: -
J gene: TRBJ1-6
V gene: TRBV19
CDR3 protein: CASSMGRSSYNSPLHF
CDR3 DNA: TGTGCCAGTAGTATGGGTCGGAGCTCCTATAATTCACCCCTCCACTTT

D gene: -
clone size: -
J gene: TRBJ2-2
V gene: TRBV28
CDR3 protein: CASSFHTNTGELFF
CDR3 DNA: TGTGCCAGCAGTTTTCACACCAACACCGGGGAGCTGTTTTTT

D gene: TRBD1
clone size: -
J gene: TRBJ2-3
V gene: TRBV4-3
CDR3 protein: CASSLSRGLPMDTQYF
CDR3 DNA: TGCGCCAGCAGCCTAAGCAGGGGGCTGCCCATGGATACGCAGTATTTT

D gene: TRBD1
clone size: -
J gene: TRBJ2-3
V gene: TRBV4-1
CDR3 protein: CASSQEDRVLRADTQYF
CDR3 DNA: TGCGCCAGCAGCCAGGAGGACAGGGTATTACGGGCAGATACGCAGTATTTT

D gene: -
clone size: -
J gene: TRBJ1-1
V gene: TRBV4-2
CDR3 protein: CASSQVGQLQAFF
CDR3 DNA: TGTGCCAGCAGCCAAGTTGGTCAACTTCAAGCTTTCTTT

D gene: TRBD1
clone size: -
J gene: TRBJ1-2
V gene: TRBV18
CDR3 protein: CASSHPGQAFHGYTF
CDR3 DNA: TGTGCCAGCTCACACCCGGGACAGGCGTTTCATGGCTACACCTTC

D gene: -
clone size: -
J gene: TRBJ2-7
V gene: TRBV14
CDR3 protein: CASSPESRGQGEQYF
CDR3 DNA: TGTGCCAGCAGCCCGGAGAGTAGGGGCCAGGGAGAGCAGTACTTC

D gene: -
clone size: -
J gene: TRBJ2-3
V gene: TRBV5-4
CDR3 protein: CASSLDGGASDTQYF
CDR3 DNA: TGTGCCAGCAGCTTGGATGGGGGGGCCTCGGATACGCAGTATTTT

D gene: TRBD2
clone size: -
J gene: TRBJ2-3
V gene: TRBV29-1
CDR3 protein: CSAGLAGGADTQYF
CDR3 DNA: TGCAGCGCGGGACTAGCGGGGGGGGCAGATACGCAGTATTTT

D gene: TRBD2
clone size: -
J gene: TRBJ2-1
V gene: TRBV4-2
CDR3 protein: CASSQDGPSGGRNEQFF
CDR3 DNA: TGTGCCAGCAGCCAAGATGGGCCTAGCGGGGGGCGAAATGAGCAGTTCTTC

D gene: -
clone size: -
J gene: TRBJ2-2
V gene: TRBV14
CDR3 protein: CASSQAYLANTGELFF
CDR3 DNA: TGTGCCAGCAGCCAAGCGTACCTAGCGAACACCGGGGAGCTGTTTTTT

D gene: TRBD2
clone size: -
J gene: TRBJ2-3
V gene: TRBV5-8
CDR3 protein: CASSYERGGLNTQYF
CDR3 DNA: TGTGCCAGCAGCTATGAGCGGGGGGGCTTAAATACGCAGTATTTT

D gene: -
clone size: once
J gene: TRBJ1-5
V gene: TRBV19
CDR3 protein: CASTPTGFNQPQHF
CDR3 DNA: TGTGCCAGTACTCCCACAGGGTTCAATCAGCCCCAGCATTTT

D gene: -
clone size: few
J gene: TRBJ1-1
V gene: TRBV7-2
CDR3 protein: CASSLEITGYTEAFF
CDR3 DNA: TGTGCCAGCAGCCTAGAAATTACGGGGTACACTGAAGCTTTCTTT

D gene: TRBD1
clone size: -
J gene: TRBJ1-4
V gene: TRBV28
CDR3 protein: CASSLFGTGDEKLFF
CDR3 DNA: TGTGCCAGCAGTTTATTCGGGACAGGGGATGAAAAACTGTTTTTT

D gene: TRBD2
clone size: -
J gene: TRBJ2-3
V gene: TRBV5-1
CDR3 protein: CASSPDGPSGGASGTDTQYF
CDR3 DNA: TGCGCCAGCAGCCCAGATGGCCCTAGCGGGGGGGCGTCCGGGACAGATACGCAGTATTTT

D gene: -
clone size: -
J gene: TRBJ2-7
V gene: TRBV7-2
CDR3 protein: CASSLAPGYEQYF
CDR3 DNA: TGTGCCAGCAGCTTAGCACCGGGCTACGAGCAGTACTTC

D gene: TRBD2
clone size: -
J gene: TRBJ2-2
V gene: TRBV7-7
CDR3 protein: CASSLERGAGELFF
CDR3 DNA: TGTGCTAGCAGCTTAGAGCGGGGCGCCGGGGAGCTGTTTTTT

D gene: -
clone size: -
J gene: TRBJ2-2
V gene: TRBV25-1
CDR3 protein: CASTFTGELFF
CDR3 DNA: TGTGCCAGCACCTTCACCGGGGAGCTGTTTTTT

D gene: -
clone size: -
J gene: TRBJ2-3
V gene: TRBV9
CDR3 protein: CASSGEVVSTDTQYF
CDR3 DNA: TGTGCCAGCAGCGGGGAGGTAGTTAGCACAGATACGCAGTATTTT

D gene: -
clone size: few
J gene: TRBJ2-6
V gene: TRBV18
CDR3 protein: CASSLSTAGANVLTF
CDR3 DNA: TGTGCCAGCTCACTAAGCACGGCTGGGGCCAACGTCCTGACTTTC

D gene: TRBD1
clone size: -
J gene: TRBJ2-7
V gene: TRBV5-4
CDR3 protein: CASSLRDRGPEQYF
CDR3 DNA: TGTGCCAGCAGCTTGAGGGACAGGGGGCCCGAGCAGTACTTC

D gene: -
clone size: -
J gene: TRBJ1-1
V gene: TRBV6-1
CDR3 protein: CASSELTNGEAFF
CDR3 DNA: TGTGCCAGCAGTGAACTAACTAATGGCGAAGCTTTCTTT

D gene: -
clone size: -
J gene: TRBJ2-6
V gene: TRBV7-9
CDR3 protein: CASSLGAPGANVLTF
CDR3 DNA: TGTGCCAGCAGCTTAGGGGCCCCTGGGGCCAACGTCCTGACTTTC

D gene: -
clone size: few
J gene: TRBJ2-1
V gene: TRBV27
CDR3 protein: CASSAVAYNEQFF
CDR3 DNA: TGTGCCAGCAGTGCCGTAGCCTACAATGAGCAGTTCTTC

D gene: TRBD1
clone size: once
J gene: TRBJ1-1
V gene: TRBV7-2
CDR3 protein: CASSLVDRVNTEAFF
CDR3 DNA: TGTGCCAGCAGCTTAGTAGACAGGGTGAACACTGAAGCTTTCTTT

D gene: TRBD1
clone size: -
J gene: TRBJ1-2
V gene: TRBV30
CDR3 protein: CAWSVFSQGDGYTF
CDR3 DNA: TGTGCCTGGAGTGTATTTTCCCAGGGGGATGGCTACACCTTC

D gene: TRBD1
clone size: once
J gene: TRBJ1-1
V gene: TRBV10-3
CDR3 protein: CAINRGGTEAFF
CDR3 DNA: TGTGCCATTAACAGGGGGGGCACTGAAGCTTTCTTT

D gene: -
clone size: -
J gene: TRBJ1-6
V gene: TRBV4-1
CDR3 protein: CASSQVAENSPLHF
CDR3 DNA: TGCGCCAGCAGCCAAGTAGCGGAAAATTCACCCCTCCACTTT

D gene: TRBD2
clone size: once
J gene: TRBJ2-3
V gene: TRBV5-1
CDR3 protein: CASSSGLAGGSIDTQYF
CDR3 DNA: TGCGCCAGCAGCTCAGGACTAGCGGGGGGGTCCATAGATACGCAGTATTTT

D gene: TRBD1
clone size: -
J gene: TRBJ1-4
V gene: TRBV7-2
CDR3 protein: CASSSTGTGEKLFF
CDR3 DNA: TGTGCCAGCAGCTCCACCGGGACAGGTGAAAAACTGTTTTTT

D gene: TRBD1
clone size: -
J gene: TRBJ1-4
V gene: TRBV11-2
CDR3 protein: CASSFAGGGGEKLFF
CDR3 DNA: TGTGCCAGCAGCTTCGCAGGGGGCGGGGGTGAAAAACTGTTTTTT

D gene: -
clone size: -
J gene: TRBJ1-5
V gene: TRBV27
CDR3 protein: CASSSGVNSNQPQHF
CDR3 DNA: TGTGCCAGCAGTTCGGGGGTTAATAGCAATCAGCCCCAGCATTTT

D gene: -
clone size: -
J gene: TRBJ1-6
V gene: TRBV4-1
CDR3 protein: CASSQESIGGSYNSPLHF
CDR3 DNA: TGCGCCAGCAGCCAAGAGAGTATCGGGGGTTCCTATAATTCACCCCTCCACTTT

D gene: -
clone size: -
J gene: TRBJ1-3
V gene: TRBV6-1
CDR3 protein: CASSDLGGSGNTIYF
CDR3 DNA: TGTGCCAGCAGTGATTTAGGGGGCTCTGGAAACACCATATATTTT

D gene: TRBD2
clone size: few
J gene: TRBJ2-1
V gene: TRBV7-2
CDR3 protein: CASQSWTSGGNEQFF
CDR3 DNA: TGTGCCAGCCAGTCTTGGACTAGCGGGGGCAATGAGCAGTTCTTC

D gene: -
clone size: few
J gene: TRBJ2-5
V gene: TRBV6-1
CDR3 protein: CASSDEETQYF
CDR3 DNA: TGTGCCAGCAGTGATGAGGAGACCCAGTACTTC

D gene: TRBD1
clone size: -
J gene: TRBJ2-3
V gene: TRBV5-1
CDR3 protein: CASSLGGTGRADTQYF
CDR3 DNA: TGCGCCAGCAGCTTGGGTGGGACAGGGCGAGCAGATACGCAGTATTTT

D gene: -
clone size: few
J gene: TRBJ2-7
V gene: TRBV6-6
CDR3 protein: CASSRTPGYYEQYF
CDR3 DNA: TGTGCCAGCAGCCGGACTCCGGGGTACTACGAGCAGTACTTC

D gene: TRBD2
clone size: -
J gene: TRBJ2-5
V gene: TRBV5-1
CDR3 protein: CASRTSGTGAQYF
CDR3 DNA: TGCGCCAGCAGGACTAGCGGTACCGGGGCCCAGTACTTC

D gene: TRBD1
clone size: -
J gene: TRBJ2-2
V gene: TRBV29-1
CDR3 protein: CSVEGGQTTGELFF
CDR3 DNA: TGCAGCGTTGAAGGGGGACAGACCACCGGGGAGCTGTTTTTT

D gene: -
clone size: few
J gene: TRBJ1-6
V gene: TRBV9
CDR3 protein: CASSVSPGQENSPLHF
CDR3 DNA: TGTGCCAGCAGCGTCAGCCCGGGACAAGAAAATTCACCCCTCCACTTT

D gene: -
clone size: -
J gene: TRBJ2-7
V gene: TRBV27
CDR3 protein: CASSLAVASFYEQYF
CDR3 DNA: TGTGCCAGCAGTTTAGCGGTAGCCAGCTTCTACGAGCAGTACTTC

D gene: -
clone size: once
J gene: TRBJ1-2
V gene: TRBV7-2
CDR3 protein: CASSLTGSNYGYTF
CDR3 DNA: TGTGCCAGCAGCTTAACAGGGTCTAACTATGGCTACACCTTC